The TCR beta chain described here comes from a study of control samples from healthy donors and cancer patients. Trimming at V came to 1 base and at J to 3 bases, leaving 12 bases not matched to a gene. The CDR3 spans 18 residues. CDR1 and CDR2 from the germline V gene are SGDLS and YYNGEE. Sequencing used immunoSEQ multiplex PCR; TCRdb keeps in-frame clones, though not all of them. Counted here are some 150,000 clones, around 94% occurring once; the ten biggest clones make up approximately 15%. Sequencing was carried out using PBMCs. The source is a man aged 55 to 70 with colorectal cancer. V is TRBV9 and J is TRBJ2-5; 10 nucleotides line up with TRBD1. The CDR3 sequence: CASSVLGTGAINKETQYF. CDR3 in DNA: TGTGCCAGCAGCGTACTCGGGACAGGGGCAATCAATAAAGAGACCCAGTACTTC.